This T cell receptor (beta chain) was captured in a study of T-cell memory formation after mild COVID-19. The sample holds a few counts of this clonotype. Antigen specificity is unknown. The study's findings and limits: Some SARS-CoV-2-responding clones were already detected in memory before infection.

Constant-segment primers served in 5'RACE that generated TCR alpha and TCR beta cDNA libraries bearing sample barcodes and UMIs. TCRdb called the 5' RACE reads again in MiXCR, with one record for every CDR3 protein. The sample yields 110,000 or so distinct CDR3 sequences, roughly 20% seen once. Material: PBMCs or a T cell subset sorted from them (not recorded which). This TCR derives from a man between 18 and 35 years old who had mild COVID-19 (a few samples of this study predate the infection). Cell type and time point are not known.

CDR3 region: CASSVYPGGSNEQFF. In DNA, the CDR3 is TGTGCCAGCAGCGTTTACCCCGGGGGGAGCAATGAGCAGTTCTTC. The chain employs TRBV9 and TRBJ2-1; 7 nucleotides agree with TRBD2. The CDR3 is 15 amino acids. Germline V gives CDR1 SGDLS, CDR2 YYNGEE. V shed 2 bases and J 6 bases; nucleotides not matched to a gene: 8.